This T cell receptor beta chain was recorded in a study of cytomegalovirus exposure and HLA in healthy donors. Findings and caveats of the study: It was 150 or so TCR beta chains that were listed as cytomegalovirus-associated.

Researchers ran the PCR with 60 Vbeta and 13 Jbeta primers. Data came from immunoSEQ multiplex PCR; TCRdb stores just in-frame clones and leaves some out. Of about 140,000 clones listed, around three quarters are singletons. About this clone: Its antigen remains unknown.

This receptor was identified in a man in his thirties or forties in good health and CMV-seronegative. Source material: PBMCs.

The CDR3 loop is CASSEGSGSFYEQYF. CDR3 nucleotide sequence: TGTGCCAGCAGTGAAGGTTCGGGTTCCTTCTACGAGCAGTACTTC. The chain links TRBV2 to TRBJ2-7; no definite D call. The CDR3 extends over 15 amino acids. V was shortened by 1 base and J by 3 bases, with 13 bases between the two germline ends. Per the germline V gene, CDR1 is SNHLY and CDR2 is FYNNEI.